Below, 9 T cell receptor beta chains from the same sample are listed, as sequenced in a study of blood T cell repertoires in COVID-19. Method: immunoSEQ multiplex PCR; TCRdb's copy keeps in-frame clones and lacks some. The repertoire includes 250,000 or so clones, over 70% of them detected once, and over 3.5% sits in the top ten. Specimen: PBMCs or T cells enriched from blood (not recorded which). Receptors were obtained from a woman in her 30s who had been exposed to COVID-19.

The rearrangement uses TRBV5-1 and TRBJ2-1; D is perhaps TRBD1 (6 bases). This CDR3 has 15 amino acids. CDR1 and CDR2 from the germline V gene are SGHRS and YFSETQ. V was shortened by 0 bases and J by 8 bases, with 15 bases between the two germline ends. CDR3 loop: CASSLGQGFGYEQFF. Here the CDR3 DNA reads TGCGCCAGCAGCTTGGGGCAGGGGTTCGGTTATGAGCAGTTCTTC.

This chain connects TRBV2 to TRBJ1-2; TRBD1 agrees at 9 bases. With V trimmed by 7 bases and J by 8 bases, 11 bases remained unmatched. This CDR3 contains 14 residues. CDR1 is SNHLY and CDR2 is FYNNEI in the germline V gene. For the CDR3, the DNA is TGTGCCAGCACTGGACAGGGGCCATCGGGCGGCTACACCTTC. This encodes CASTGQGPSGGYTF.

V and J are TRBV28 and TRBJ1-4, with D possibly TRBD1 on 5 matching bases. This CDR3 has 14 residues. V was clipped by 8 bases and J by 8 bases, with 18 bases between them. Germline V gene lookup returns CDR1 MDHEN and CDR2 SYDVKM. CDR3: CASLRIGEGEKLFF. The DNA of the CDR3 is TGTGCCAGCCTGCGTATTGGGGAGGGGGAAAAACTGTTTTTT.

J is TRBJ1-1 and V is TRBV5-1, with a weak D call TRBD1 (5 bases). CDR1 is SGHRS and CDR2 is YFSETQ in the germline V gene. Trimming left V 7 bases short and J 0 bases short, with 10 bases between. CDR3 length: 13 amino acids. Written as DNA, the CDR3 is TGCGCCAGCGCGGACACCTTGAACACTGAAGCTTTCTTT. It is translated as CASADTLNTEAFF.

The chain has TRBV9 and TRBJ1-1; 8 bases fit TRBD1. V lost 4 bases, J lost 5 bases, and 13 bases stayed unmatched. Germline V gene lookup returns CDR1 SGDLS and CDR2 YYNGEE. The CDR3 is 16 amino acids. The DNA for the CDR3 is TGTGCCAGCAGCTCCGGGCAGGGGGCCTATACTACTGAAGCTTTCTTT. Translation gives CASSSGQGAYTTEAFF.

The chain couples TRBV19 to TRBJ2-3; a possible D gene is TRBD2 (5 bases). Trimming removed 3 bases at V and 2 bases at J, with 12 bases between. The length of the CDR3 is 15 residues. The germline V gene encodes CDR1 LNHDA and CDR2 SQIVND (reference sequence). The CDR3 spells CASSIIAQTTDTQYF. Here the CDR3 DNA reads TGTGCCAGTAGTATTATAGCGCAGACCACAGATACGCAGTATTTT. Based on the CDR3 plus reference TRBV19 and TRBJ2-3, the full variable domain is DGGITQSPKYLFRKEGQNVTLSCEQNLNHDAMYWYRQDPGQGLRLIYYSQIVNDFQKGDIAEGYSVSREKKESFPLTVTSAQKNPTAFYLCASSIIAQTTDTQYFGPGTRLTVL.

The V gene is TRBV5-4, the J gene TRBJ2-3; TRBD2 matches at 9 bases. Trimming took 4 bases from V and 1 from J; bases not matched to a gene: 4. Germline V lookup: CDR1 SGHNT, CDR2 YYREEE (reference sequence). The CDR3 has 15 amino acids. The CDR3 DNA reads as TGTGCCAGCAGCGTAGTAGCGGGAGGCACAGATACGCAGTATTTT. It specifies CASSVVAGGTDTQYF.

V gene TRBV5-5 combines with J gene TRBJ2-6; 9 bases are shared with TRBD2. After removal of 0 bases from V and 0 bases from J, the junction contained 7 bases not matched to a gene. Germline CDR1 is SGHKS and CDR2 is YYEKEE (reference sequence). The CDR3 length is 19 residues. CDR3 sequence reads: CASSLAAGGPFSGANVLTF. The CDR3 DNA follows: TGTGCCAGCAGCTTGGCCGCGGGAGGGCCTTTCTCTGGGGCCAACGTCCTGACTTTC.

V usage is TRBV19 and J usage is TRBJ2-7; perhaps TRBD2 as D (5 bases). Germline values: CDR1 LNHDA, CDR2 SQIVND (reference sequence). CDR3 length equals 14 residues. V lost 5 bases, J lost 1 base, and 12 bases lay in between. CDR3 DNA sequence: TGTGCCAGTAGTTCCCGGACGGGATCCTACGAGCAGTACTTC. Its translation is CASSSRTGSYEQYF.